One sample yielded the 10 T cell receptor beta chains listed below, sequenced in a study of T cell changes during pregnancy in multiple sclerosis. Repertoires were generated with immunoSEQ multiplex PCR, while TCRdb's copy carries only in-frame clones and drops some. The sample contains tens of thousands of clones, approximately 92% of which appear only once. The starting material was peripheral blood, obtained before pregnancy. These receptors were obtained from a female donor with multiple sclerosis, enrolled in a pregnancy study.

The CDR3, as DNA: TGTGCCAGCAGTTACTCGCCTAGCGGGATACAAGAGACCCAGTACTTC. Translated, it gives CASSYSPSGIQETQYF. The V gene is TRBV6-6, the J gene TRBJ2-5, with 9 bases aligning to TRBD2. In germline, CDR1 is MNHNY, CDR2 SVGAGI (reference sequence). Losses at the gene ends were 0 bases for V and 2 bases for J; bases not matched to a gene: 4. The length of the CDR3 is 16 residues.

The chain couples TRBV9 to TRBJ1-1; D gene uncertain. Deletions cut 0 bases from V and 2 bases from J, with 5 bases between. The CDR3 runs to 13 residues. CDR1 and CDR2 from the germline V gene are SGDLS and YYNGEE. CDR3 nucleotide sequence: TGTGCCAGCAGCGTAGATGTAAACACTGAAGCTTTCTTT. Translating it yields CASSVDVNTEAFF.

The V gene is TRBV18, the J gene TRBJ2-3; TRBD1 aligns across 9 bases. CDR1 is KGHSH and CDR2 is LQKENI in the germline V gene. The CDR3 is 14 amino acids. V shed 4 bases, J shed 3 bases, and the junction held 2 bases outside the gene matches. The CDR3 spells CASSRDRVTDTQYF. DNA of the CDR3: TGTGCCAGCTCACGGGACAGGGTAACAGATACGCAGTATTTT.

The rearrangement links TRBV2 to TRBJ1-2, with 9 nucleotides matching TRBD1. After removal of 6 bases from V and 2 bases from J, the junction contained 10 bases not matched to a gene. This CDR3 is built from 16 residues. Per the germline V gene, CDR1 is SNHLY and CDR2 is FYNNEI. Here the CDR3 reads CASRPAGGQGNYGYTF. The CDR3 bases are TGTGCCAGCAGACCCGCTGGGGGACAGGGAAACTATGGCTACACCTTC.

In its sample, this clone was seen once. The chain uses TRBV14 and TRBJ2-1; D may be TRBD1 (6 bases). Per the germline V gene, CDR1 is SGHDN and CDR2 is FVKESK. V lost 1 base, J lost 0 bases, and 16 bases lay in between. CDR3 length: 18 amino acids. CDR3 in amino acids: CASSQVLGQSLSYNEQFF. For the CDR3, the DNA is TGTGCCAGCAGCCAAGTCTTAGGACAGAGTCTCTCCTACAATGAGCAGTTCTTC.

The rearrangement uses TRBV5-8 and TRBJ2-7; 7 bases are shared with TRBD1. CDR1 is SGHTS, CDR2 YDEGEE, per germline. V dropped 0 bases and J dropped 2; count of bases not matched to a gene: 5. The CDR3 is made up of 15 amino acids. The CDR3 DNA follows: TGTGCCAGCAGCTTGGGACAGGGTGTTGCCTACGAGCAGTACTTC. It is translated as CASSLGQGVAYEQYF.

This chain joins TRBV7-2 and TRBJ1-5; D uncertain. The germline gives CDR1 SGHTA, CDR2 FQGNSA. This CDR3 has 13 amino acids. The V end was cut by 1 base, the J end by 2 bases, with 3 bases between. CDR3 nucleotides: TGTGCCAGCAGCTTAGTAGGCAATCAGCCCCAGCATTTT. Translation: CASSLVGNQPQHF.

V is TRBV11-2 and J is TRBJ1-1, with D possibly matching TRBD1 (5 bases). There are 16 residues in the CDR3. Deletions cut 5 bases from V and 9 bases from J, with 25 bases between. Germline V gene data show CDR1 as SGHAT and CDR2 as FQNNGV. The CDR3 protein is CASSKIPPGSGTKAFF. In DNA form, the CDR3 reads TGTGCCAGCAGCAAAATCCCACCGGGGAGCGGGACTAAAGCTTTCTTT.

The CDR3 nucleotides read TGTGCCAGCAGTGAGGCCAGGGGAGCGACCCAGTACTTC. Translation gives CASSEARGATQYF. The chain links TRBV6-1 to TRBJ2-5; D perhaps matches TRBD1 (6 bases). Germline V gene sequence: CDR1 MNHNS, CDR2 SASEGT. With 3 bases removed from V and 7 bases from J, the gap between germline ends came to 12 bases. This CDR3 has 13 amino acids.

The CDR3 spells CASSLGPGVKNEQYF. DNA for the CDR3: TGTGCCAGCAGCTTAGGGCCAGGGGTGAAGAACGAGCAGTACTTC. The V call is TRBV7-9, the J call TRBJ2-7; TRBD1 is a possible D gene (6 bases). The ends were cut back, 1 base at V and 5 bases at J, with 15 bases in the middle. Germline V gene lookup returns CDR1 SEHNR and CDR2 FQNEAQ (reference sequence). The CDR3 sequence is 15 residues long.